This T cell receptor beta chain was documented in a study of control samples from healthy donors and cancer patients. Only in-frame clones appear in the TCRdb table, and some are missing; sequencing was by immunoSEQ multiplex PCR. The sample consists of approximately 100,000 clones, roughly 88% of them appearing once. The CDR3 has 17 residues. Germline values: CDR1 MNHEY, CDR2 SMNVEV (reference sequence). Trimming left V 5 bases short and J 0 bases short, with 19 bases between. Sequenced input: blood. The rearrangement joins TRBV27 to TRBJ1-2; D is possibly TRBD1 (5 bases). This clonotype was sampled from a young man in good health. CDR3 sequence reads: CASSTTANRRANYGYTF. CDR3 in DNA: TGTGCCAGCAGTACGACAGCCAACCGAAGAGCTAACTATGGCTACACCTTC.